The 5 T cell receptor beta chains in this list originate from one sample, sequenced in a study of shared clonotypes between healthy human individuals (dated by TCRdb to 2018 to 2020). The library was generated by the immunoSEQ multiplex PCR assay. In TCRdb, the immuneACCESS table is reduced to in-frame sequences with V and J assigned. These tables do not hold every clone; where another copy was compared, an unresolved V gene accounts for under half, and the others remain unexplained. The sample data list approximately 2.4 million clones, and 90% to 97% of these were observed just once. The ten biggest clones cover around 0.13% of the sample. Sequenced sample: naive CD4+ T cells sorted from blood. The sample's cell subset or site label is to be understood as: CD45RA+ positively selected. Source of these receptors: a man between 18 and 35 years old in good health.

The chain employs TRBV27 and TRBJ2-2; D uncertain. Per germline, CDR1 MNHEY and CDR2 SMNVEV (reference sequence). This CDR3 contains 14 residues. V was trimmed by 7 bases and J by 4 bases, leaving 13 bases between them. Here the CDR3 reads CASNSFRGTGELFF. CDR3 sequence (DNA): TGTGCCAGCAACTCTTTCCGAGGCACCGGGGAGCTGTTTTTT.

This chain links TRBV5-5 with TRBJ2-3, with D tentatively TRBD1 or TRBD2 (5 bases each). The CDR3 extends over 15 amino acids. Germline V gene data show CDR1 as SGHKS and CDR2 as YYEKEE (reference sequence). V gave up 2 bases and J gave up 4 bases, with 14 bases separating them. CDR3 protein: CASSLPGPTADTQYF. CDR3 bases: TGTGCCAGCAGCTTACCGGGACCTACGGCAGATACGCAGTATTTT.

The chain combines TRBV2 with TRBJ1-5; 7 bases map to TRBD1. CDR1 SNHLY and CDR2 FYNNEI come from the germline V gene. Trimming removed 6 bases from V and 2 bases from J; junction bases left unmatched: 7. CDR3 length: 15 residues. The DNA of the CDR3 is TGTGCCAGCAGCCTGGAGGGGGCGGGCAATCAGCCCCAGCATTTT. Translating gives CASSLEGAGNQPQHF.

The chain joins TRBV5-1 to TRBJ1-6, with 9 positions matching TRBD1. This CDR3 spans 17 amino acids. After removal of 0 bases from V and 10 bases from J, the junction contained 11 bases not matched to a gene. From germline, CDR1 is SGHRS and CDR2 YFSETQ. Here the CDR3 DNA reads TGCGCCAGCAGCTTGGTATCTGGACAGGGGCAAAGCTCACCCCTCCACTTT. Its protein is CASSLVSGQGQSSPLHF.

The chain recombines TRBV30 with TRBJ1-1; 9 bases are shared with TRBD1. Per the germline V gene, CDR1 is GTSNPN and CDR2 is SVGIG (reference sequence). The CDR3 runs 13 residues. V lost 4 bases to trimming and J lost 5 bases; unmatched junction nucleotides: 5. CDR3 sequence: CAWTLGTGTEAFF. CDR3 bases: TGTGCCTGGACCCTCGGGACAGGGACTGAAGCTTTCTTT.